This TCR beta chain was identified in a study of CD8 T cells in ankylosing spondylitis. Whole-study findings and limits: Ankylosing spondylitis blood seemed to carry a telltale TCR beta motif made of about 8 highly homologous variants. CD8+ by phenotype, disease-linked clones were relatively rare in peripheral blood. Certain motif variants had earlier appeared in reactive arthritis synovial fluid and blood. Reportedly, matched ankylosing spondylitis synovial fluid was significantly enriched for disease-linked clones.

Points on this clonotype: Antigen specificity is unknown.

J gave up 2 bases and V 0 bases, and 11 bases lay outside the gene matches. CDR3 length: 18 amino acids. CDR1 and CDR2 from the germline V gene are KGHDR and SFDVKD. Researchers built TCR beta libraries using quantitative 5'-RACE with molecular barcodes. Each CDR3 protein gets one entry after TCRdb re-called the 5' RACE reads with MiXCR. The data show approximately 550,000 distinct CDR3 sequences, with about 13% seen just once and under 7.5% held by the top ten. This receptor was taken from a male donor with ankylosing spondylitis. The chain recombines TRBV24-1 with TRBJ2-5; 7 bases map to TRBD1. The sample consisted of blood, either unsorted or a sorted T cell fraction (not recorded which). The CDR3 sequence: CATSDLPDRSRTQETQYF. CDR3 nucleotide sequence: TGTGCCACCAGTGATTTGCCGGACAGGTCCCGAACACAAGAGACCCAGTACTTC.